This T cell receptor (beta chain) was retrieved from a study of shared clonotypes between healthy human individuals. Regarding the study as a whole: In a handful of donors, approximately 5% of naive CD4 clonotypes appeared in common.

About this clone itself: Its antigen is still unknown.

Only in-frame clones appear in the TCRdb table, and some are missing; sequencing was by immunoSEQ multiplex PCR. The sample yields more than 1 million clones, about 84% seen once. Deletions cut 3 bases from V and 4 bases from J, with 15 bases between. The germline gives CDR1 MDHEN, CDR2 SYDVKM. CDR3 length: 15 amino acids. Specimen: memory CD4+ T cells from PBMCs. Noted subset: CD45RA-negative fraction. The sequence came from a man aged 18 to 30 in good health. Some clones in this sample may be carry-over from other donors' samples. This chain uses TRBV28 with TRBJ1-2; the D is unclear. DNA for the CDR3: TGTGCCAGCAGTTTGTCCCCTGGACTTTCCTATGGCTACACCTTC. Translated: CASSLSPGLSYGYTF.